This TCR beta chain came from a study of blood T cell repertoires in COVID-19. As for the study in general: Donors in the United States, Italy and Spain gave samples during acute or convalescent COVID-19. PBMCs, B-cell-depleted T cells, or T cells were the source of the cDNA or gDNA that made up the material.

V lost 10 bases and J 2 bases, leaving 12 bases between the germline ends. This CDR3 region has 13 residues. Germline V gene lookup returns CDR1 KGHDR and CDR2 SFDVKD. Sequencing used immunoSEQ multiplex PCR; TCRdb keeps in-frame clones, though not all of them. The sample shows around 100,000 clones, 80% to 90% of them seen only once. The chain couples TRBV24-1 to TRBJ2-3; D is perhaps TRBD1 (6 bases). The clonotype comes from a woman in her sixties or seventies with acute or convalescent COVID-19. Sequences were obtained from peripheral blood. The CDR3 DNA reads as TGTGCCACTACCCGGGACAACACAGATACGCAGTATTTT. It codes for CATTRDNTDTQYF.